These 9 T cell receptor beta chains originate from one sample sequenced in a study of cytomegalovirus exposure and HLA in healthy donors. Amplification used 60 Vbeta primers and 13 Jbeta primers. Produced via immunoSEQ multiplex PCR; TCRdb's table is partial and in-frame only. The repertoire includes some 200,000 clones, about 80% of them detected once, and under 0.8% sits in the top ten. Sequencing was performed on PBMCs. The receptors here all came from a boy between 5 and 17 years old in good health and CMV-seronegative.

The chain links TRBV5-1 to TRBJ2-7; 10 bases are shared with TRBD1. The CDR3 consists of 14 residues. CDR1 and CDR2 from the germline V gene are SGHRS and YFSETQ. J was trimmed by 2 bases and V by 3 bases; bases with no gene match: 2. The CDR3, as DNA: TGCGCCAGCAGCTCGGGGACAGGGGCCTACGAGCAGTACTTC. Protein sequence: CASSSGTGAYEQYF.

The gene calls are TRBV7-9 and TRBJ1-1, with 9 bases fitting TRBD1. The J segment lost 6 bases and the V segment lost 5 bases, leaving 7 bases of the junction unmatched. The CDR3 runs 14 residues. Per the germline V gene, CDR1 is SEHNR and CDR2 is FQNEAQ (reference sequence). The CDR3 here is CASSLTGGLPEAFF. CDR3 nucleotides: TGTGCCAGCAGCCTGACAGGGGGGCTCCCTGAAGCTTTCTTT.

This chain uses TRBV18 with TRBJ1-6, with 8 positions matching TRBD1. The CDR3 totals 17 residues. Germline V lookup: CDR1 KGHSH, CDR2 LQKENI. The ends lost 1 base at V and 5 bases at J; junction bases unmatched: 7. DNA of the CDR3: TGTGCCAGCTCACCACGGAGTTGGACAGGGAATAATTCACCCCTCCACTTT. Translating it yields CASSPRSWTGNNSPLHF.

The CDR3: CAWSLWTGGGSETQYF. In nucleotides, the CDR3 is TGTGCCTGGAGTCTGTGGACAGGGGGCGGTTCGGAGACCCAGTACTTC. The chain is built from TRBV30 and TRBJ2-5, with TRBD1 matching over 11 bases. With V trimmed by 2 bases and J by 5 bases, 10 bases remained unmatched. The CDR3 is 16 amino acids. The germline gives CDR1 GTSNPN, CDR2 SVGIG (reference sequence).

V gene TRBV11-3 combines with J gene TRBJ2-7; 8 bases are a match to TRBD1. Looked up from germline, CDR1 is SGHNT and CDR2 is YENEEA. The CDR3 runs 12 residues. Trimming at V came to 7 bases and at J to 2 bases, leaving 1 base not matched to a gene. The CDR3 DNA sequence: TGTGCCAGCAACAGGGGGACCTACGAGCAGTACTTC. It translates to CASNRGTYEQYF.

J is TRBJ1-1 and V is TRBV4-2, with unresolved D. The CDR3 has 14 amino acids. Germline-derived CDR1 and CDR2 are LGHNA and YNFKEQ. Between the trimmed V and J ends, which lost 2 bases and 0 bases, there was a span of 7 bases. The CDR3 protein is CASSQHSMNTEAFF. DNA for the CDR3: TGTGCCAGCAGCCAACATAGCATGAACACTGAAGCTTTCTTT.

This chain joins TRBV6-5 and TRBJ2-7; TRBD2 agrees at 8 bases. The germline V gene has CDR1 MNHEY and CDR2 SVGAGI. This CDR3 is built from 16 residues. The junction had 9 bases not matched to a gene; V was cut back by 4 bases and J by 1 base. CDR3 sequence: CASSSDGAGGSYEQYF. Here the CDR3 DNA reads TGTGCCAGCAGTTCCGACGGGGCGGGGGGATCCTACGAGCAGTACTTC.

The rearrangement links TRBV9 to TRBJ1-6; 9 positions agree with TRBD1. The CDR3 has 15 residues. Losses at the gene ends were 3 bases for V and 6 bases for J; bases not matched to a gene: 4. Germline values: CDR1 SGDLS, CDR2 YYNGEE. The DNA of the CDR3 is TGTGCCAGCAGCGGGGACAGGGCAGTTAATTCACCCCTCCACTTT. This gives the protein CASSGDRAVNSPLHF.

The rearrangement uses TRBV7-2 and TRBJ1-1; D is ambiguous. V was clipped by 2 bases and J by 1 base, with 5 bases between them. The CDR3 runs to 13 residues. Germline CDR1 SGHTA, CDR2 FQGNSA. CDR3 sequence: CASSLRGNTEAFF. CDR3 nucleotide sequence: TGTGCCAGCAGCTTAAGAGGGAACACTGAAGCTTTCTTT.